What follows describes a single T cell receptor (beta chain). The diagnoses drew upon clinical symptoms, serum thyroxine and TRAb, thyroid ultrasound and orbital computed tomography. This entry belongs to a study of T cells in Graves' hyperthyroidism and ophthalmopathy. The investigators amplified TCR beta CDR3 regions from RNA transcripts. Using the HTBI primer set, a first-round RT-PCR was run on the TCR CDR3. In TCRdb, the multiplex PCR reads were re-called with MiXCR into one record per CDR3 protein. The repertoire holds about 260,000 distinct CDR3 sequences, with roughly 17% as singletons. CDR3 size: 16 residues. CDR1 SGHTA and CDR2 FQGNSA come from the germline V gene. Deletions cut 8 bases from V and 3 bases from J, with 22 bases between.

The TCR sequence derives from a young woman with Graves' ophthalmopathy. The specimen sequenced was blood. The chain has TRBV7-2 and TRBJ1-1; TRBD1 is a possible D gene (5 bases). The CDR3 DNA sequence: TGTGCCAGCGGCAAGGGGCGCTACGGGTTGCACACTGAAGCTTTCTTT. Its translation: CASGKGRYGLHTEAFF. The whole variable domain, filled in from reference TRBV7-2 and TRBJ1-1, reads GAGVSQSPSNKVTEKGKDVELRCDPISGHTALYWYRQSLGQGLEFLIYFQGNSAPDKSGLPSDRFSAERTGGSVSTLTIQRTQQEDSAVYLCASGKGRYGLHTEAFFGQGTRLTVV.